The 26 T cell receptor beta chains below all came from one sample that was sequenced in a study of blood T cell repertoires in COVID-19 (dated by TCRdb to 2019 to 2021). Libraries were prepared through the immunoSEQ multiplex PCR assay. TCRdb limited this immuneACCESS table to in-frame rearrangements with V and J called. A share of clones is missing; checked studies link under half to unresolved V genes, and the rest is unexplained. This sample lists about 210,000 clones; about four fifths were detected once. The ten top clones hold about 6.9% of the sample. What was sequenced was peripheral blood. All receptors derive from a man aged 55 to 69 with acute or convalescent COVID-19.

The chain recombines TRBV27 with TRBJ2-7; no clear D. V was shortened by 3 bases and J by 3 bases, with 12 bases between the two germline ends. The germline V gene encodes CDR1 MNHEY and CDR2 SMNVEV (reference sequence). The CDR3 extends over 14 amino acids. The CDR3 DNA sequence: TGTGCCAGCAGTTTGAAACCCCGCGACTACGAGCAGTACTTC. Translating gives CASSLKPRDYEQYF.

The rearrangement links TRBV7-9 to TRBJ2-3; 7 nucleotides agree with TRBD2. V shed 5 bases, J shed 9 bases, and the junction held 8 bases outside the gene matches. Germline V gene sequence: CDR1 SEHNR, CDR2 FQNEAQ (reference sequence). The CDR3 runs to 13 residues. In nucleotides, the CDR3 is TGTGCCAGCAGCGAAGTGGGGGAGGGGACGCAGTATTTT. This gives the protein CASSEVGEGTQYF.

The chain combines TRBV1 with TRBJ2-1; TRBD2, the D gene given by the table, was not confirmed from the DNA. TRBV1 is tagged as a pseudogene. This CDR3 has 18 residues. This chain's CDR3 is CTSSHAEVAGPSYNEQFF. The DNA for the CDR3 is TGCACCAGCAGCCATGCGGAAGTAGCGGGACCCTCCTACAATGAGCAGTTCTTC.

CDR3 in DNA: TGCGCCAGCAGCTTGTTCAGGGGATATCCTGAAGCTTTCTTT. Amino acids: CASSLFRGYPEAFF. This sequence joins TRBV5-1 and TRBJ1-1, with TRBD1 as a possible D gene (6 bases). Germline values: CDR1 SGHRS, CDR2 YFSETQ. This CDR3 region has 14 residues. The ends were cut back, 1 base at V and 6 bases at J, with 13 bases in the middle. The whole variable domain, filled in from reference TRBV5-1 and TRBJ1-1, reads KAGVTQTPRYLIKTRGQQVTLSCSPISGHRSVSWYQQTPGQGLQFLFEYFSETQRNKGNFPGRFSGRQFSNSRSEMNVSTLELGDSALYLCASSLFRGYPEAFFGQGTRLTVV.

The genes are TRBV19 and TRBJ2-2, with TRBD2 matching over 12 bases. V shed 1 base and J 5 bases; nucleotides not matched to a gene: 2. The CDR3 length is 16 residues. Germline V gives CDR1 LNHDA, CDR2 SQIVND (reference sequence). Here the CDR3 reads CASSIVGLAGTGELFF. Written as DNA, the CDR3 is TGTGCCAGTAGTATAGTTGGACTAGCGGGGACCGGGGAGCTGTTTTTT.

V usage is TRBV20-1 and J usage is TRBJ2-1; 8 nucleotides match TRBD2. Germline CDR1 and CDR2: DFQATT and SNEGSKA (reference sequence). This CDR3 has 11 amino acids. Trimming removed 0 bases from V and 15 bases from J; junction bases left unmatched: 4. The CDR3 DNA sequence: TGCAGTGCTAGAGATATTAGCGGGACGTTCTTC. It yields the protein CSARDISGTFF.

The gene calls are TRBV9 and TRBJ2-3; D gene ambiguous. V was cut by 0 bases and J by 2 bases, with 10 bases left in between. CDR1 and CDR2 (germline): SGDLS, YYNGEE. This CDR3 region has 15 residues. The DNA of the CDR3 is TGTGCCAGCAGCGTAGCCCCGCGAATCACAGATACGCAGTATTTT. Amino acid sequence: CASSVAPRITDTQYF.

The rearrangement uses TRBV6-6 and TRBJ2-7; 10 nucleotides match TRBD2. This CDR3 is built from 15 residues. CDR1 and CDR2 from the germline V gene are MNHNY and SVGAGI (reference sequence). Germline trimming cut 0 bases from V and 4 bases from J; bases unmatched to any gene: 3. This chain's CDR3 is CASSYSASGSYEQYF. The DNA for the CDR3 is TGTGCCAGCAGTTACTCGGCTAGCGGGAGTTACGAGCAGTACTTC.

V gene TRBV19 combines with J gene TRBJ1-2, with D possibly matching TRBD1 (6 bases). Germline CDR1 LNHDA, CDR2 SQIVND (reference sequence). V was pared by 2 bases and J by 6 bases, with 13 bases between. The CDR3 totals 14 residues. CDR3: CASSIWQGSNGYTF. The CDR3 DNA sequence: TGTGCCAGTAGTATATGGCAGGGGTCGAATGGCTACACCTTC.

About this clone itself: The same CDR3 arises from other DNA sequences in this sample as well. The rearrangement joins TRBV9 to TRBJ2-3, with D maybe TRBD2 (6 bases). Germline assignment: CDR1 SGDLS and CDR2 YYNGEE. The V gene lost 0 bases and the J gene lost 0 bases, with 8 bases spanning the gap. The CDR3 has 15 residues. The CDR3 region is CASSVGGGSTDTQYF. In DNA, the CDR3 is TGTGCCAGCAGCGTAGGTGGAGGGAGCACAGATACGCAGTATTTT.

The chain links TRBV6-4 to TRBJ2-7; 10 positions agree with TRBD1. V lost 8 bases to trimming and J lost 2 bases; unmatched junction nucleotides: 15. Germline loops: CDR1 MRHNA, CDR2 SNTAGT. The CDR3 loop spans 17 amino acids. For the CDR3, the DNA is TGTGCCAGCCAGACAGGGGGCCCCATATCCCTCACCTACGAGCAGTACTTC. Translating it yields CASQTGGPISLTYEQYF.

The rearrangement uses TRBV18 and TRBJ1-3; 9 bases match TRBD1. Germline CDR1 is KGHSH and CDR2 is LQKENI. There are 16 residues in the CDR3. V gave up 4 bases and J gave up 0 bases; unmatched junction bases: 4. CDR3 residues: CASSQTGQGSGNTIYF. The CDR3 region has the DNA TGTGCCAGCTCACAAACGGGACAGGGCTCTGGAAACACCATATATTTT. The whole variable domain, remainder taken from reference TRBV18 and TRBJ1-3, is NAGVMQNPRHLVRRRGQEARLRCSPMKGHSHVYWYRQLPEEGLKFMVYLQKENIIDESGMPKERFSAEFPKEGPSILRIQQVVRGDSAAYFCASSQTGQGSGNTIYFGEGSWLTVV.

V is TRBV11-2 and J is TRBJ1-2, with D perhaps matching TRBD1 (6 bases). Germline V gene data show CDR1 as SGHAT and CDR2 as FQNNGV. CDR3 length: 14 residues. Trimming removed 6 bases at V and 3 bases at J, with 14 bases between. In DNA form, the CDR3 reads TGTGCCAGCAGAAGGGGGGGGAACGACTATGGCTACACCTTC. Protein sequence: CASRRGGNDYGYTF.

The chain recombines TRBV19 with TRBJ1-4; 11 nucleotides line up with TRBD1. Germline loops: CDR1 LNHDA, CDR2 SQIVND (reference sequence). The junction had 2 bases not matched to a gene; V was cut back by 1 base and J by 7 bases. CDR3 length equals 15 residues. CDR3 protein: CASSIGTGGTEKLFF. The DNA for the CDR3 is TGTGCCAGTAGTATAGGGACAGGGGGCACTGAAAAACTGTTTTTT.

V is TRBV11-2 and J is TRBJ2-1, with D unclear. The germline V and J ends were trimmed by 6 bases and 0 bases, with 9 bases remaining between them. The CDR3 covers 14 residues. Germline V lookup: CDR1 SGHAT, CDR2 FQNNGV. In DNA, the CDR3 is TGTGCCAGCAGGCAACAAAGCTCCTACAATGAGCAGTTCTTC. Its translation: CASRQQSSYNEQFF.

For the CDR3, the DNA is TGTGCCAGCAGCTTACAGGGGGCAGGGTACAATGAGCAGTTCTTC. Protein: CASSLQGAGYNEQFF. The chain carries TRBV7-3 and TRBJ2-1; 8 bases line up with TRBD1. Unmatched junction bases numbered 4, after V lost 2 bases and J lost 4 bases. The CDR3 is 15 amino acids. Germline CDR1 SGHTA, CDR2 FQGTGA.

This clone turned up a few times. The rearrangement joins TRBV5-4 to TRBJ1-2; 7 bases fit TRBD1. The CDR3 consists of 16 residues. V gave up 4 bases and J gave up 8 bases; unmatched junction bases: 17. Germline assignment: CDR1 SGHNT and CDR2 YYREEE (reference sequence). The CDR3 spells CASSPPPLGGGGGYTF. The DNA of the CDR3 is TGTGCCAGCAGCCCTCCCCCGTTAGGAGGGGGCGGCGGCTACACCTTC.

The V gene is TRBV7-2, the J gene TRBJ2-1, with 11 bases that match TRBD1. Germline CDR1 reads SGHTA; CDR2 reads FQGNSA. V dropped 6 bases and J dropped 4; count of bases not matched to a gene: 5. The CDR3 runs to 15 residues. The DNA of the CDR3 is TGTGCCAGCAGGCGGACAGGGGGCTTATACAATGAGCAGTTCTTC. Translation: CASRRTGGLYNEQFF. Complete variable domain (other parts from reference TRBV7-2 and TRBJ2-1): GAGVSQSPSNKVTEKGKDVELRCDPISGHTALYWYRQSLGQGLEFLIYFQGNSAPDKSGLPSDRFSAERTGGSVSTLTIQRTQQEDSAVYLCASRRTGGLYNEQFFGPGTRLTVL.

This sequence joins TRBV5-1 and TRBJ2-1; maybe TRBD2 (6 bases). Per the germline V gene, CDR1 is SGHRS and CDR2 is YFSETQ. The CDR3 extends over 17 amino acids. Trimming shortened V by 0 bases and J by 0 bases, and 13 bases separated the two germline ends. The CDR3 protein is CASSLEGGTYSYNEQFF. CDR3 DNA sequence: TGCGCCAGCAGCTTGGAGGGCGGGACCTACTCCTACAATGAGCAGTTCTTC.

This chain uses TRBV4-2 with TRBJ2-1; D is possibly TRBD2 (6 bases). In germline, CDR1 is LGHNA, CDR2 YNFKEQ. This CDR3 spans 16 amino acids. Trimming took 1 base from V and 1 from J, leaving 11 bases between them. The DNA of the CDR3 is TGTGCCAGCAGCCAAGCGGGAGACCCTTCCTACAATGAGCAGTTCTTC. This codes for CASSQAGDPSYNEQFF.

The chain recombines TRBV30 with TRBJ1-1, with 7 positions matching TRBD1. V was clipped by 4 bases and J by 6 bases; unmatched bases: 2. The CDR3 consists of 11 residues. In germline, CDR1 is GTSNPN, CDR2 SVGIG (reference sequence). CDR3 in DNA: TGTGCCTGGACTACAGGGGCTGAAGCTTTCTTT. This encodes CAWTTGAEAFF.

CDR3 bases: TGTGCCAGCAGCTTAGGGTCCGGACAAGGGGTGTGGGGCTACACCTTC. Translating it yields CASSLGSGQGVWGYTF. V usage is TRBV7-2 and J usage is TRBJ1-2, with TRBD1 as a possible D gene (5 bases). This CDR3 is built from 16 residues. CDR1 and CDR2 (germline): SGHTA, FQGNSA. Trimming removed 1 base at V and 8 bases at J, with 20 bases between.

Here the CDR3 reads CASSFRGTDTQYF. The CDR3 region has the DNA TGTGCCAGCAGTTTCAGGGGCACAGATACGCAGTATTTT. The chain links TRBV12-3 or TRBV12-4 to TRBJ2-3, with D possibly matching TRBD1 (5 bases). With 3 bases removed from V and 1 base from J, the gap between germline ends came to 5 bases. The CDR3 contains 13 residues.

This sequence joins TRBV5-1 and TRBJ1-1; D unresolved. With 0 bases removed from V and 6 bases from J, the gap between germline ends came to 18 bases. This CDR3 is 16 amino acids long. Germline CDR1 and CDR2: SGHRS and YFSETQ. The CDR3 DNA is TGCGCCAGCAGCTTGGGACTTAGTGGCCTCAGCCCTGAAGCTTTCTTT. Protein: CASSLGLSGLSPEAFF.

The chain combines TRBV6-2 or TRBV6-3 with TRBJ1-2; no firm D call. The CDR3 consists of 14 residues. The V end lost 2 bases, the J end lost 6 bases, and 13 bases lay between the germline ends. Germline CDR1 is MNHEY and CDR2 is SVGEGT. CDR3 coding DNA: TGTGCCAGCAGTTACGCGGGGATTAGGAATGGCTACACCTTC. It specifies CASSYAGIRNGYTF.

The chain links TRBV6-6 to TRBJ1-5; 8 bases agree with TRBD1. Germline loops: CDR1 MNHNY, CDR2 SVGAGI (reference sequence). The CDR3 is made up of 19 amino acids. Losses at the gene ends were 5 bases for V and 0 bases for J; bases not matched to a gene: 15. The CDR3 region has the DNA TGTGCCAGCAGTCTCCTAGGACAGGGAGGGGCCTATAGCAATCAGCCCCAGCATTTT. It is translated as CASSLLGQGGAYSNQPQHF.